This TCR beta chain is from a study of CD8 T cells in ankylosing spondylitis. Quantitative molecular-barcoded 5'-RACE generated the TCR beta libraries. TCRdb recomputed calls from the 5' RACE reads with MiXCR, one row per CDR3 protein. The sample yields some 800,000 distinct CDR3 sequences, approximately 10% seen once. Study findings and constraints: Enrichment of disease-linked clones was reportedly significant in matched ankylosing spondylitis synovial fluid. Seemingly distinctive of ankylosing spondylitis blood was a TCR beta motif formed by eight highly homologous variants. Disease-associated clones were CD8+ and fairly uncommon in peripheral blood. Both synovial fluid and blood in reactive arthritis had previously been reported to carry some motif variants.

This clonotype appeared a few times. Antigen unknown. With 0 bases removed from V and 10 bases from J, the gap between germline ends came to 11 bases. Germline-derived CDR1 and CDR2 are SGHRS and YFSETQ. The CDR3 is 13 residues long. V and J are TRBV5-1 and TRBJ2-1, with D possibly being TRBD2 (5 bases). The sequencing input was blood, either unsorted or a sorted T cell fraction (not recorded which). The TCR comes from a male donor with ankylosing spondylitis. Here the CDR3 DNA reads TGCGCCAGCAGCTTGGGGGCTAGAGGGGAGCAGTTCTTC. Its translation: CASSLGARGEQFF.